This T cell receptor (beta chain) was observed in a study of T cell repertoires in cytomegalovirus infection. Whole-study context: Based on public TCR beta signatures, there were indications of CMV infection and of a matching HLA type.

Comments on this clonotype: Its antigen is currently unknown.

TCRdb passed the reads through MiXCR, listing each CDR3 protein once. Of fewer than 650,000 distinct CDR3 sequences listed, 40% were seen once; the top ten hold 48%. The receptor's source is a human donor in good health (CMV status not recorded). Some clones in this sample may be carry-over from other donors' samples. Sequencing used cultured PBMCs, obtained from culture after CMV antigen stimulation.

The DNA of the CDR3 is TGTGCCAGCAGTGAATCTCTTGGCACAGATACGCAGTATTTT. It codes for CASSESLGTDTQYF. The rearrangement links TRBV25-1 to TRBJ2-3, with D hard to call. CDR1 is MGHDK, CDR2 SYGVNS, per germline. Trimming cost V 1 base and J 1 base, with 6 bases left between them. The CDR3 sequence is 14 residues long.